The following is a TCR beta chain sequence with its context. The antigen remains unidentified. 13 Jbeta primers and 60 Vbeta primers were used for the PCR. The assay was immunoSEQ multiplex PCR, and TCRdb's table has in-frame clones only and misses some. The table shows about 170,000 clones, with about two thirds occurring only once. The data are from a study of cytomegalovirus exposure and HLA in healthy donors. General study results and limits: Several of the most significant clusters appeared linked to common viral pathogens, based on a later analysis.

After removal of 2 bases from V and 10 bases from J, the junction contained 13 bases not matched to a gene. The CDR3 spans 16 residues. The germline V gene has CDR1 PRHDT and CDR2 FYEKMQ (reference sequence). The sequence came from a human donor in good health. This chain uses TRBV13 with TRBJ1-4; 7 bases line up with TRBD1. Sequencing was carried out using PBMCs. The CDR3: CASSLRTAGGRGKLFF. The CDR3 DNA sequence: TGTGCCAGCAGCTTACGGACCGCAGGGGGGCGTGGAAAACTGTTTTTT.